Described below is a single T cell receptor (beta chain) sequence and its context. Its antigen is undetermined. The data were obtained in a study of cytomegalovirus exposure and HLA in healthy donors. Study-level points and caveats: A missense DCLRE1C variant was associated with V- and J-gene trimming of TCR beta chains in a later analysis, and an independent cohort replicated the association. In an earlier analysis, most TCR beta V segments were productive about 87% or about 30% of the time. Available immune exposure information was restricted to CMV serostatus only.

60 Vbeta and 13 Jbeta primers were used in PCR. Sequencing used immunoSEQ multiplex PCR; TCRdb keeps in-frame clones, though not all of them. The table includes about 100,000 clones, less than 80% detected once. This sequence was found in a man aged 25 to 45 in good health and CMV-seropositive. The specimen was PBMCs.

The CDR3 reads CASSFRLVYNEQFF. CDR3 nucleotides: TGTGCCAGTAGTTTTAGACTGGTCTACAATGAGCAGTTCTTC. This rearrangement joins TRBV19 to TRBJ2-1, with D hard to call. The V and J ends lost 5 bases and 3 bases respectively, with 11 bases between them. This CDR3 spans 14 amino acids. The germline V gene has CDR1 LNHDA and CDR2 SQIVND (reference sequence).